One sample yielded the 23 T cell receptor beta chains listed below, sequenced in a study of blood T cell repertoires in COVID-19 (TCRdb year 2020). The library came from the immunoSEQ multiplex PCR assay. TCRdb took over this immuneACCESS table, retaining in-frame rearrangements with V and J assigned. Such tables are incomplete; in checked studies, under half of the missing clones stem from an unresolved V gene, and the remainder is unexplained. This sample is represented by 30,000 to 50,000 clones; around 77% of them were singletons. The top ten clonotypes cover about 40% of the sample. Sequencing was performed on peripheral blood. Receptors originate from a man older than 75 with active or convalescent COVID-19.

The genes are TRBV10-3 and TRBJ2-2; 10 nucleotides match TRBD2. V gave up 2 bases and J gave up 4 bases; unmatched junction bases: 7. This CDR3 has 17 residues. In germline, CDR1 is ENHRY, CDR2 SYGVKD. The CDR3 region is CAISERPSGSSTGELFF. In DNA, the CDR3 is TGTGCCATCAGTGAGCGGCCTAGCGGGAGTAGCACCGGGGAGCTGTTTTTT.

The chain combines TRBV19 with TRBJ1-2, with 8 positions matching TRBD1. The germline V gene has CDR1 LNHDA and CDR2 SQIVND (reference sequence). The ends lost 6 bases at V and 8 bases at J; junction bases unmatched: 20. This CDR3 is built from 17 residues. CDR3 in DNA: TGTGCCAGTAGCCCTAAATCGGACAGGGTAGTTTTGCGGGGCTACACCTTC. It is translated as CASSPKSDRVVLRGYTF. Full variable domain (outside the CDR3, taken from reference TRBV19 and TRBJ1-2): DGGITQSPKYLFRKEGQNVTLSCEQNLNHDAMYWYRQDPGQGLRLIYYSQIVNDFQKGDIAEGYSVSREKKESFPLTVTSAQKNPTAFYLCASSPKSDRVVLRGYTFGSGTRLTVV.

In its sample, this clone was seen once. For the CDR3, the DNA is TGCAGTGCTAGTGACGGGAGGGCCACAGATACGCAGTATTTT. Protein product: CSASDGRATDTQYF. This chain joins TRBV20-1 and TRBJ2-3, with TRBD2 matching over 8 bases. V lost 3 bases to trimming and J lost 2 bases; unmatched junction nucleotides: 4. CDR1 and CDR2 (germline): DFQATT, SNEGSKA (reference sequence). CDR3 length: 14 residues.

The chain has TRBV6-5 and TRBJ2-5; D remains unclear. Germline CDR1 MNHEY, CDR2 SVGAGI. This CDR3 has 14 residues. V lost 0 bases, J lost 4 bases, and 9 bases lay in between. For the CDR3, the DNA is TGTGCCAGCAGTTACTCAACGCGGCTAGAGACCCAGTACTTC. It specifies CASSYSTRLETQYF.

This chain links TRBV24-1 with TRBJ2-5; no definite D call. The V end lost 9 bases, the J end lost 0 bases, and 19 bases lay between the germline ends. Germline V gene data show CDR1 as KGHDR and CDR2 as SFDVKD. This CDR3 spans 16 amino acids. The CDR3 loop reads CATQGGMSIDQETQYF. The CDR3 bases are TGTGCCACCCAAGGCGGTATGTCTATTGACCAAGAGACCCAGTACTTC.

J is TRBJ2-1 and V is TRBV18, with TRBD2 matching 14 bases. The CDR3 has 17 residues. V lost 2 bases to trimming and J lost 3 bases; unmatched junction nucleotides: 3. Germline CDR1 and CDR2: KGHSH and LQKENI. The CDR3, as DNA: TGTGCCAGCTCACCAGGACTAGCGGGGGGTAGCTACAATGAGCAGTTCTTC. This gives the protein CASSPGLAGGSYNEQFF.

The chain uses TRBV27 and TRBJ2-1; 9 bases line up with TRBD2. CDR3 length: 16 amino acids. Per germline, CDR1 MNHEY and CDR2 SMNVEV (reference sequence). The V gene end was trimmed by 3 bases and the J gene end by 4 bases; junction bases not matched to a gene: 7. This chain's CDR3 is CASSLLAGGGYNEQFF. CDR3 sequence (DNA): TGTGCCAGCAGTTTGCTTGCGGGGGGGGGTTACAATGAGCAGTTCTTC.

This chain connects TRBV6-5 to TRBJ2-5; 7 bases fit TRBD2. The CDR3 has 14 amino acids. Germline loops: CDR1 MNHEY, CDR2 SVGAGI. V lost 5 bases to trimming and J lost 2 bases; unmatched junction nucleotides: 5. Here the CDR3 reads CASSPLSGQETQYF. The CDR3 DNA is TGTGCCAGCAGTCCCCTTAGCGGGCAAGAGACCCAGTACTTC.

In its sample, this clone was seen once. V usage is TRBV5-6 and J usage is TRBJ2-1, with 7 bases fitting TRBD2. Trimming took 5 bases from V and 6 from J; bases not matched to a gene: 8. The CDR3 runs 14 residues. Germline CDR1 reads SGHDT; CDR2 reads YYEEEE. The CDR3 bases are TGTGCCAGCAGTCCTACAGCGGGGTTCAATGAGCAGTTCTTC. Translation gives CASSPTAGFNEQFF. The full variable domain, with the rest looked up from reference TRBV5-6 and TRBJ2-1, is DAGVTQSPTHLIKTRGQQVTLRCSPKSGHDTVSWYQQALGQGPQFIFQYYEEEERQRGNFPDRFSGHQFPNYSSELNVNALLLGDSALYLCASSPTAGFNEQFFGPGTRLTVL.

The V call is TRBV6-6, the J call TRBJ1-2, with D perhaps matching TRBD1 (5 bases). The CDR3 has 17 amino acids. Trimming removed 5 bases from V and 4 bases from J, with 23 bases in between. Germline V lookup: CDR1 MNHNY, CDR2 SVGAGI (reference sequence). This chain's CDR3 is CASSPVQGATFFYGYTF. CDR3 in DNA: TGTGCCAGCAGTCCCGTCCAGGGCGCAACTTTTTTCTATGGCTACACCTTC.

The CDR3 here is CASSVPGGTEAFF. Here the CDR3 DNA reads TGTGCCAGCAGCGTTCCCGGTGGCACTGAAGCTTTCTTT. This chain connects TRBV7-2 to TRBJ1-1; D gene uncertain. Germline loops: CDR1 SGHTA, CDR2 FQGNSA. V was clipped by 5 bases and J by 4 bases, with 11 bases between them. The CDR3 has 13 residues.

The chain is built from TRBV2 and TRBJ2-1, with 8 bases lining up with TRBD2. V lost 6 bases and J lost 4; bases outside the gene matches: 8. Looked up from germline, CDR1 is SNHLY and CDR2 is FYNNEI. The CDR3 contains 15 residues. In DNA form, the CDR3 reads TGTGCCAGCAGGGAGGAACTAGCGGCATACAATGAGCAGTTCTTC. As protein: CASREELAAYNEQFF.

The rearrangement joins TRBV28 to TRBJ1-2; 9 nucleotides match TRBD1. CDR1 is MDHEN and CDR2 is SYDVKM in the germline V gene. Unmatched junction bases numbered 11, after V lost 7 bases and J lost 5 bases. The CDR3 has 15 amino acids. As DNA, the CDR3 is TGTGCCAGCACCCTCGTGGGGACAGGGAAATATGGCTACACCTTC. Its translation is CASTLVGTGKYGYTF.

The chain links TRBV28 to TRBJ2-7, with a possible D match to TRBD1 (5 bases). The germline V gene encodes CDR1 MDHEN and CDR2 SYDVKM. V lost 2 bases, J lost 0 bases, and 11 bases lay in between. The CDR3 consists of 15 residues. The CDR3 DNA is TGTGCCAGCAGTTTAGGGGTGACAGCCTCCTACGAGCAGTACTTC. Protein sequence: CASSLGVTASYEQYF.

The chain recombines TRBV5-8 with TRBJ1-4, with 7 bases identical to TRBD1. Trimming removed 4 bases from V and 3 bases from J; junction bases left unmatched: 6. Per germline, CDR1 SGHTS and CDR2 YDEGEE. The CDR3 runs 15 residues. As DNA, the CDR3 is TGTGCCAGCAGCCCCACAGGGGTCTCTAATGAAAAACTGTTTTTT. The encoded protein is CASSPTGVSNEKLFF.

The V call is TRBV9, the J call TRBJ2-2, with 8 bases identical to TRBD1. The germline CDR1 and CDR2 sequences are SGDLS and YYNGEE. The trim removed 4 bases at V and 4 bases at J, leaving 6 bases unmatched. The CDR3 length is 15 residues. DNA of the CDR3: TGTGCCAGCAGCCCCGGGACAGGCCTCACCGGGGAGCTGTTTTTT. It encodes CASSPGTGLTGELFF.

The chain links TRBV7-8 to TRBJ2-3; perhaps TRBD2 as D (5 bases). Per germline, CDR1 SGHVS and CDR2 FQNEAQ. Trimming shortened V by 3 bases and J by 8 bases, and 15 bases separated the two germline ends. The CDR3 covers 14 residues. CDR3 nucleotides: TGTGCCAGCAGCTTCAGGACTGCCGTCGGTACGCAGTATTTT. Translating it yields CASSFRTAVGTQYF.

The V call is TRBV5-6, the J call TRBJ1-3; D might be TRBD1 (6 bases). This CDR3 has 15 amino acids. CDR1 is SGHDT, CDR2 YYEEEE, per germline. V lost 3 bases and J 1 base, leaving 11 bases between the germline ends. The CDR3 nucleotides are TGTGCCAGCAGCTCCCCAACAGGGTCTGGAAACACCATATATTTT. Translated: CASSSPTGSGNTIYF.

This clone is a singleton in its sample. The rearrangement uses TRBV5-4 and TRBJ1-3, with a weak D call TRBD1 (5 bases). Germline V gives CDR1 SGHNT, CDR2 YYREEE (reference sequence). The CDR3 extends over 14 amino acids. Trimming stripped 0 bases from V and 5 bases from J, with 9 bases between. Here the CDR3 reads CASSLAGIRNTIYF. CDR3 sequence (DNA): TGTGCCAGCAGCTTGGCAGGGATCAGAAACACCATATATTTT.

This rearrangement joins TRBV28 to TRBJ2-1; TRBD2 matches at 8 bases. Per germline, CDR1 MDHEN and CDR2 SYDVKM. This CDR3 is built from 17 residues. V shed 4 bases, J shed 5 bases, and the junction held 13 bases outside the gene matches. CDR3 residues: CASSSIPGLVGNNEQFF. CDR3 nucleotides: TGTGCCAGCAGTTCAATACCGGGACTAGTAGGTAACAATGAGCAGTTCTTC.

The chain joins TRBV7-2 to TRBJ2-7; no firm D call. CDR1 and CDR2 (germline): SGHTA, FQGNSA. Trimming took 3 bases from V and 3 from J, leaving 12 bases between them. The CDR3 sequence is 14 residues long. CDR3 nucleotides: TGTGCCAGCAGCTTTGACTTCTCGTACTACGAGCAGTACTTC. Residues: CASSFDFSYYEQYF.

This clone turned up a few times. V and J are TRBV19 and TRBJ2-7; TRBD1 matches at 10 bases. Trimming took 3 bases from V and 2 from J; bases not matched to a gene: 4. Germline CDR1 LNHDA, CDR2 SQIVND (reference sequence). The CDR3 totals 15 residues. The CDR3 protein is CASSISGTGAYEQYF. As DNA, the CDR3 is TGTGCCAGTAGTATCTCCGGGACAGGGGCCTACGAGCAGTACTTC.

J is TRBJ2-1 and V is TRBV11-3; TRBD2 agrees at 7 bases. The CDR3 has 13 residues. Germline CDR1 reads SGHNT; CDR2 reads YENEEA. V was clipped by 0 bases and J by 13 bases; unmatched bases: 6. DNA for the CDR3: TGTGCCAGCAGCTTAGAGTGGGAGGGTGCCCAGTTCTTC. It is translated as CASSLEWEGAQFF.